This entry features one T cell receptor (beta chain) sequence. Its target is unknown. Sequence data for DNA of cultured CD4+ T cells were generated by the Oncomine TCR Beta short-read assay. TCRdb called the PCR reads again in MiXCR, with one record for every CDR3 protein. Of about 9,300 distinct CDR3 sequences listed, 50% to 60% are singletons. The sample's treatment: approximately 11-day PBMC culture with coronavirus spike peptide pools or control peptides (ViraFEST assay). Positive PCR results dated from March to December 2020, before the US Alpha, Beta and Delta variants. The data were taken from a study of vaccination and CD4 T cells after COVID-19. The wider study: Post-COVID draws followed diagnosis by a median around 92 days (range 35 to 161). Study-wide results and limits: Median SARS-CoV-2-reactive clonotype numbers went from 21 to 38; this increase was not significant. Researchers report that 304 of 307 vaccine-specific clones in convalescent patients proved spike mono-reactive.

Germline V gives CDR1 DFQATT, CDR2 SNEGSKA (reference sequence). The germline V and J ends were trimmed by 2 bases and 5 bases, with 10 bases remaining between them. This CDR3 comprises 13 residues. The chain carries TRBV20-1 and TRBJ1-3; D gene uncertain. Source material: CD4+ T cells from blood, cultured in vitro. The TCR was taken from a human donor who had recovered from COVID-19. The CDR3 DNA is TGCAGTGCTAGACAGGCCGGTAGAAACACCATATATTTT. This encodes CSARQAGRNTIYF.